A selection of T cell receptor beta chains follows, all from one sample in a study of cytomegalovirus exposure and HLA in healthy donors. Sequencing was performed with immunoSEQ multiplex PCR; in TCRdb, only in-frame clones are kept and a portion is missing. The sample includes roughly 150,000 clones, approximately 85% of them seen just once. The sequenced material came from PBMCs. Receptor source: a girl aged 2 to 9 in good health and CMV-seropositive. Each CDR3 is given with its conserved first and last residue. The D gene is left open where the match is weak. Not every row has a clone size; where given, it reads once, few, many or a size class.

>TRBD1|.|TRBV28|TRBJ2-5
TGTGCCAGCAGTGAAATGGAACAGGGGCGCCAAGAGACCCAGTACTTC
CASSEMEQGRQETQYF
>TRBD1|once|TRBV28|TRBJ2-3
TGTGCCAGCAGCTCATGGACAGGACACACAGATACGCAGTATTTT
CASSSWTGHTDTQYF
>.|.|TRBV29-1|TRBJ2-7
TGCAGCGTGGGATACAGGGCCGAGCAGTACTTC
CSVGYRAEQYF
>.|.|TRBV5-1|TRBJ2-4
TGCGCCAGCAGCTTCGCCCGGCTGAAAGGGGACATTCAGTACTTC
CASSFARLKGDIQYF
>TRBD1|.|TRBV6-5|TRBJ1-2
TGTGCCAGCAGTTACTCGGCGGGCAGGGGGCGCGGTGGCTACACCTTC
CASSYSAGRGRGGYTF
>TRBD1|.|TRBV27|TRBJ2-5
TGTGCCAGCAGTTTAGTGCAGGGACAGCCAGAGACCCAGTACTTC
CASSLVQGQPETQYF
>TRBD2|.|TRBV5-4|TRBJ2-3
TGTGCCAGCAGCTTGCGAAGCGGGAGGGCGGGAGATACGCAGTATTTT
CASSLRSGRAGDTQYF
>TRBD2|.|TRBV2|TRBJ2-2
TGTGCCAGCAGTGAGCGGGAGGGCCGGGGCACCGGGGAGCTGTTTTTT
CASSEREGRGTGELFF
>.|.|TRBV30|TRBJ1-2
TGTGCCTGGAGCCCGGACGGGAGGTCCCCTTCCACCTTC
CAWSPDGRSPSTF
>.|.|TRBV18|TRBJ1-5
TGTGCCAGCTCCTCCGCGGATAGCAATCAGCCCCAGCATTTT
CASSSADSNQPQHF
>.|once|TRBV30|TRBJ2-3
TGTGCCTGGAGTGTGGGCTCACTCCCTAGCACAGATACGCAGTATTTT
CAWSVGSLPSTDTQYF
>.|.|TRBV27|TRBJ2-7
TGTGCCAGCAGCTCCAGCTCCTACGAGCAGTACTTC
CASSSSSYEQYF
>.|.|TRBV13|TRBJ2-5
TGTGCCAGCAGCTTCGAAGAGACCCAGTACTTC
CASSFEETQYF
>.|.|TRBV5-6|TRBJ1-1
TGTGCCAGCAGCCCAGTGGGGGGTTCGAACACTGAAGCTTTCTTT
CASSPVGGSNTEAFF
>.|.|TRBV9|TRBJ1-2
TGTGCCAGCAGCGAACCGGGACAACCTAACTATGGCTACACCTTC
CASSEPGQPNYGYTF
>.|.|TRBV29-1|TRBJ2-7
TGCAGCGTTGAGGCCTTACAGGACAGCTACGAGCAGTACTTC
CSVEALQDSYEQYF
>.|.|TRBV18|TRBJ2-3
TGTGCCAGCTCACCTCCTAGCACAGATACGCAGTATTTT
CASSPPSTDTQYF
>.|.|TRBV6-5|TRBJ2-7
TGTGCCAGCAGTTCGGGAGTTACCTACGAGCAGTACTTC
CASSSGVTYEQYF
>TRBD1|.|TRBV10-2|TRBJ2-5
TGCGCCAGCAGTGAGGACAGGGGGTTTTTGGAGACCCAGTACTTC
CASSEDRGFLETQYF
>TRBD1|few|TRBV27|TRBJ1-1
TGTGCCAGCAGTTTAACCCCGGGACAGGGGGCAAGGGAAGCTTTCTTT
CASSLTPGQGAREAFF
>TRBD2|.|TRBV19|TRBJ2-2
TGTGCCAGTAGCCCTAGACTAGCTACGAGCACCGGGGAGCTGTTTTTT
CASSPRLATSTGELFF
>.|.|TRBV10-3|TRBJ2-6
TGTGCCATCAGTGAGAGGAGACAGGCGCTCTCTGGGGCCAACGTCCTGACTTTC
CAISERRQALSGANVLTF
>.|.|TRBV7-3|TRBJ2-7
TGTGCCAGCAGCTTGGGGGCCTCAACCGAGCAGTACTTC
CASSLGASTEQYF
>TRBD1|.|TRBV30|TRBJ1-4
TGTGCCTGGAGCGACGGACAGGGCCGGGAAAAACTGTTTTTT
CAWSDGQGREKLFF
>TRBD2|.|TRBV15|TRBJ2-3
TGTGCCACCAGCAGGGAGCGGGAGGTAGATACGCAGTATTTT
CATSREREVDTQYF
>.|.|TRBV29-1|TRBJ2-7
TGCAGCGTTGTAGTTGAGAGCTCCTACGAGCAGTACTTC
CSVVVESSYEQYF
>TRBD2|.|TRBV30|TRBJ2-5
TGTGCCTGGACCGAGCGGGGCTGGACTAGCTTTGGAGAGACCCAGTACTTC
CAWTERGWTSFGETQYF
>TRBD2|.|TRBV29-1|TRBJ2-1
TGCAGCGTTGAAGTTGCGGGAGGGTACAATGAGCAGTTCTTC
CSVEVAGGYNEQFF
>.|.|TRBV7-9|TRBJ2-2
TGTGCCAGCAGCACTAACACCGGGGAGCTGTTTTTT
CASSTNTGELFF
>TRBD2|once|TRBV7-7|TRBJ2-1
TGTGCTAGCAGCTTAGGTGCGGGAGGGCCCTCCAATGAGCAGTTCTTC
CASSLGAGGPSNEQFF
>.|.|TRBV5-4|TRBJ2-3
TGTGCCAGCAGCTTGGATAGCGGCCTCACAGATACGCAGTATTTT
CASSLDSGLTDTQYF
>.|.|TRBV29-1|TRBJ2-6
TGCAGCGTTGGCCAAACTAGGGCCAACGTCCTGACTTTC
CSVGQTRANVLTF
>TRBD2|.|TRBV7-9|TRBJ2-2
TGTGCCAGCAGGACCGGGACTAGCGGAACCGGGGAGCTGTTTTTT
CASRTGTSGTGELFF
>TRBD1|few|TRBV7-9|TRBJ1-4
TGTGCCAGCAGCTTCCCCAGGACAGGGGGAGGGGAAAAACTGTTTTTT
CASSFPRTGGGEKLFF
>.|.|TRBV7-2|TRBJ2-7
TGTGCCAGCAGCTCTCAGCGGTACGAGCAGTACTTC
CASSSQRYEQYF
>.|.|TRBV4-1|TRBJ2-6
TGCGCCAGCAGCCGGGGCAAGGGCAACTCTGGGGCCAACGTCCTGACTTTC
CASSRGKGNSGANVLTF
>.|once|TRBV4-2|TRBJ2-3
TGTGCCAGCAGCCAAGATCTCAAGCGGTCAAATGCAGATACGCAGTATTTT
CASSQDLKRSNADTQYF
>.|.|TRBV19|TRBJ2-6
TGTGCCAGTATCAGGGCTGTTGGGGCCAACGTCCTGACTTTC
CASIRAVGANVLTF
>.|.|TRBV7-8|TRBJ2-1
TGTGCCAGCAGCTACCGACCTAGCCTAGGGTACAATGAGCAGTTCTTC
CASSYRPSLGYNEQFF
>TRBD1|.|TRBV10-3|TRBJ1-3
TGTGCCATCAGGGGGGACAGGGGACAAAACTCTGGAAACACCATATATTTT
CAIRGDRGQNSGNTIYF
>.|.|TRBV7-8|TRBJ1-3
TGTGCCAGCAGCTCCTTCCCAGGGAACACCATATATTTT
CASSSFPGNTIYF
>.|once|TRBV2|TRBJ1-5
TGTGCCAGCAGTGAAGGGTTTCTTATAAGGGGCGGTCAGCCCCAGCATTTT
CASSEGFLIRGGQPQHF
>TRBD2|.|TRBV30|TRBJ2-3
TGTGCCTGGAGTGTCTGGTCTAGCGGGAGTGGGACAGATACGCAGTATTTT
CAWSVWSSGSGTDTQYF
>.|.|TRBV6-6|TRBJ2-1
TGTGCCAGCAGTTACTCGGGGGGGCTCTTGGATGAGCAGTTCTTC
CASSYSGGLLDEQFF
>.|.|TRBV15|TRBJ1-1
TGTGCCACCAGCAGAGATGGGAGGGAGACTGAAGCTTTCTTT
CATSRDGRETEAFF
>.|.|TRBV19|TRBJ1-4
TGTGCCAGTACCCCGAGGAAGAGTTCAAAACTGTTTTTT
CASTPRKSSKLFF
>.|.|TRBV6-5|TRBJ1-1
TGTGCCAGCAGTTTGTCCAGTGACAGACACACTGAAGCTTTCTTT
CASSLSSDRHTEAFF
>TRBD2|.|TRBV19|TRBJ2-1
TGTGCCAGTAGTGGGGGAGGGGTGGCCTACCGAATCAATGAGCAGTTCTTC
CASSGGGVAYRINEQFF
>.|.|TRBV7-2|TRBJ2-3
TGTGCCAGCAGCTCCGGGACTTCAAGAGATACGCAGTATTTT
CASSSGTSRDTQYF
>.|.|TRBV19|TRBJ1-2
TGTGCCAGTAACGGAATCGGGTCGATCGACTATGGCTACACCTTC
CASNGIGSIDYGYTF
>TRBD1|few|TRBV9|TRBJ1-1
TGTGCCAGCAGCGTAGGAGGGATAGACGGACAGGGGGCGGCTTTCTTT
CASSVGGIDGQGAAFF
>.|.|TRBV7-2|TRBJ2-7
TGTGCCAGCAGCTTGGGGGTTGGGGGGTACGAGCAGTACTTC
CASSLGVGGYEQYF
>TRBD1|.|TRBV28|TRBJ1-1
TGTGCCAGCACCAAGGGACAGGGGGCATTCCATGACCTCTACATGAACACTGAAGCTTTCTTT
CASTKGQGAFHDLYMNTEAFF
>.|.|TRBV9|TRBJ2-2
TGTGCCAGCAGCGCGGAAACCACGCGGGAGAACACCGGGGAGCTGTTTTTT
CASSAETTRENTGELFF
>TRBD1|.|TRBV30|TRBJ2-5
TGTGCCTGCGGGACAGCCCAAGAGACCCAGTACTTC
CACGTAQETQYF
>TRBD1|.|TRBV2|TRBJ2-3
TGTGCCAGCAGTCTTCAGGGGGCGCAAGATACGCAGTATTTT
CASSLQGAQDTQYF
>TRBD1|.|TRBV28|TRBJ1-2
TGTGCCAGCAGCTACGCCTTCGCGGGACAGGGTCGGCATGGCTACACCTTC
CASSYAFAGQGRHGYTF
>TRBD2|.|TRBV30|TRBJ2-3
TGTGCCTGGAGCCTATCTAGCGGGAGTTCAGATACGCAGTATTTT
CAWSLSSGSSDTQYF
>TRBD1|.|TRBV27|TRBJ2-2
TGTGCCAGCAGTTCGACACGACAGGGCGGCGCCGGGGAGCTGTTTTTT
CASSSTRQGGAGELFF